The 20 T cell receptor beta chains below were found in one sample sequenced in a study of blood T cell repertoires in COVID-19. Generated by immunoSEQ multiplex PCR, the TCRdb table keeps only in-frame clones and is missing some. The sample has 180,000 or so clones; more than 75% are singletons. Sequencing used peripheral blood. The receptor set was obtained from a person aged 70 to 85 with COVID-19, enrolled during active disease.

The gene calls are TRBV28 and TRBJ1-1; D unresolved. The CDR3 consists of 14 residues. Germline V gives CDR1 MDHEN, CDR2 SYDVKM. Deletions cut 8 bases from V and 8 bases from J, with 21 bases between. For the CDR3, the DNA is TGTGCCAGCTCGAGTTTCGACGGGGTAAGGGAAGCTTTCTTT. Protein: CASSSFDGVREAFF.

The chain carries TRBV7-2 and TRBJ2-5, with a tentative D call TRBD2 (6 bases). In germline, CDR1 is SGHTA, CDR2 FQGNSA. CDR3 length: 17 amino acids. V was cut by 3 bases and J by 4 bases, with 21 bases left in between. CDR3 DNA: TGTGCCAGCAGCTTCGCCAAACTAGCTGCTCCTTTAGAGACCCAGTACTTC. It yields the protein CASSFAKLAAPLETQYF.

CDR3 coding DNA: TGTGCCAGCGGGTCACCAGGGTTTAAAAAACTGTTTTTT. Encoded protein: CASGSPGFKKLFF. The chain has TRBV27 and TRBJ1-4; tentative D call: TRBD1 (5 bases). V lost 8 bases to trimming and J lost 9 bases, with 16 bases between them. The CDR3 consists of 13 residues. Looked up from germline, CDR1 is MNHEY and CDR2 is SMNVEV (reference sequence).

The V gene is TRBV2, the J gene TRBJ1-5, with TRBD1 identical over 7 bases. Trimming removed 4 bases from V and 9 bases from J; junction bases left unmatched: 12. CDR3 length: 15 residues. Germline lookup yields CDR1 SNHLY and CDR2 FYNNEI. CDR3 loop: CASSGERQGVRPQHF. The CDR3 nucleotides read TGTGCCAGCAGTGGTGAGAGGCAGGGGGTTCGGCCCCAGCATTTT.

The V call is TRBV5-1, the J call TRBJ1-6; 7 bases agree with TRBD1. Germline CDR1 SGHRS, CDR2 YFSETQ. The CDR3 is 15 amino acids. The trim removed 0 bases at V and 7 bases at J, leaving 4 bases unmatched. CDR3 residues: CASSLVGQNNSPLHF. The CDR3 bases are TGCGCCAGCAGCTTGGTGGGACAGAACAATTCACCCCTCCACTTT. The entire variable domain, with the rest obtained from reference TRBV5-1 and TRBJ1-6, is as follows: KAGVTQTPRYLIKTRGQQVTLSCSPISGHRSVSWYQQTPGQGLQFLFEYFSETQRNKGNFPGRFSGRQFSNSRSEMNVSTLELGDSALYLCASSLVGQNNSPLHFGNGTRLTVT.

This chain links TRBV7-8 with TRBJ1-2; 7 positions match TRBD1. J gave up 1 base and V 3 bases, and 5 bases lay outside the gene matches. The CDR3 is made up of 15 amino acids. Per the germline V gene, CDR1 is SGHVS and CDR2 is FQNEAQ. The CDR3 nucleotides are TGTGCCAGCAGCTTGTACAGGGGTGGTAACTATGGCTACACCTTC. Residues: CASSLYRGGNYGYTF.

The chain's CDR3 is CASSLVGSMADTQYF. CDR3 nucleotides: TGTGCCAGCAGCTTAGTGGGCAGCATGGCAGATACGCAGTATTTT. The V gene is TRBV7-2, the J gene TRBJ2-3, with D uncertain. Germline V gives CDR1 SGHTA, CDR2 FQGNSA. This CDR3 spans 15 amino acids. The V and J ends lost 1 base and 4 bases respectively, with 12 bases between them.

V and J are TRBV6-1 and TRBJ2-7; 8 nucleotides agree with TRBD1. Germline CDR1 reads MNHNS; CDR2 reads SASEGT. Trimming took 0 bases from V and 5 from J; bases not matched to a gene: 9. The CDR3 length is 16 residues. This chain's CDR3 is CASSEAVGQGSDEQYF. The CDR3 coding sequence is TGTGCCAGCAGTGAAGCGGTCGGACAGGGCTCGGACGAGCAGTACTTC.

V and J are TRBV7-2 and TRBJ2-3, with 10 bases aligning to TRBD2. Germline V gene sequence: CDR1 SGHTA, CDR2 FQGNSA. Unmatched junction bases numbered 5, after V lost 4 bases and J lost 4 bases. The CDR3 covers 15 residues. CDR3 sequence (DNA): TGTGCCAGCAGCTCCACTAGCGGGATCTCAGATACGCAGTATTTT. Its protein product is CASSSTSGISDTQYF.

J is TRBJ2-7 and V is TRBV7-7; 12 bases line up with TRBD1. This CDR3 spans 15 amino acids. Per the germline V gene, CDR1 is SSHAT and CDR2 is FNYEAQ (reference sequence). Germline trimming cut 5 bases from V and 2 bases from J; bases unmatched to any gene: 4. The CDR3 nucleotides are TGTGCCAGCAGCCAGGGACAGGGGGCCCCCTACGAGCAGTACTTC. As protein: CASSQGQGAPYEQYF. The whole variable domain, remainder taken from reference TRBV7-7 and TRBJ2-7, is GAGVSQSPRYKVTKRGQDVTLRCDPISSHATLYWYQQALGQGPEFLTYFNYEAQPDKSGLPSDRFSAERPEGSISTLTIQRTEQRDSAMYRCASSQGQGAPYEQYFGPGTRLTVT.

A single count supports this clone. The V gene is TRBV6-2 or TRBV6-3, the J gene TRBJ2-1, with 12 nucleotides matching TRBD2. Germline V gives CDR1 MNHEY, CDR2 SVGEGT. This CDR3 comprises 15 residues. Trimming at V came to 5 bases and at J to 9 bases, leaving 8 bases not matched to a gene. The CDR3 nucleotides are TGTGCCAGCAGTGCGGGACTAGCGGGCGGAATTGAGCAGTTCTTC. This encodes CASSAGLAGGIEQFF.

The J gene is TRBJ2-1, the V gene TRBV7-9; D is unclear. The CDR3 loop spans 13 amino acids. V lost 5 bases and J lost 6, with 11 bases in between. Per the germline V gene, CDR1 is SEHNR and CDR2 is FQNEAQ (reference sequence). The CDR3 region is CASSPRPSNEQFF. CDR3 DNA sequence: TGTGCCAGCAGCCCCCGCCCTAGCAATGAGCAGTTCTTC.

This chain uses TRBV28 with TRBJ2-1; 8 bases are shared with TRBD1. The length of the CDR3 is 14 residues. CDR1 MDHEN and CDR2 SYDVKM come from the germline V gene. Unmatched junction bases numbered 1, after V lost 1 base and J lost 5 bases. Here the CDR3 DNA reads TGTGCCAGCAGTTTATTCAGGGGGCACAATGAGCAGTTCTTC. It translates to CASSLFRGHNEQFF.

The gene calls are TRBV7-2 and TRBJ2-2; TRBD2 agrees at 8 bases. The CDR3 is made up of 16 amino acids. Germline CDR1 is SGHTA and CDR2 is FQGNSA. V trimming: 5 bases; J trimming: 1 base; junction bases outside the gene matches: 6. The CDR3 here is CASSPVRGGNTGELFF. For the CDR3, the DNA is TGTGCCAGCAGCCCCGTCCGGGGGGGGAACACCGGGGAGCTGTTTTTT.

The rearrangement uses TRBV27 and TRBJ2-1, with a possible D match to TRBD2 (7 bases). Trimming removed 6 bases at V and 3 bases at J, with 18 bases between. CDR3 length equals 16 residues. The V gene's germline CDR1 is MNHEY and CDR2 SMNVEV (reference sequence). CDR3 amino acids: CASSSQGLAVYNEQFF. DNA for the CDR3: TGTGCCAGCAGCTCGCAGGGGCTAGCGGTCTACAATGAGCAGTTCTTC.

CDR3 nucleotide sequence: TGTGCCAGCAGTTTACCGTCTAGGTACGAGCAGTACTTC. Translated: CASSLPSRYEQYF. The chain employs TRBV28 and TRBJ2-7; D gene uncertain. The CDR3 sequence is 13 residues long. V lost 2 bases and J lost 4, with 9 bases in between. The germline V gene has CDR1 MDHEN and CDR2 SYDVKM.

J is TRBJ1-2 and V is TRBV6-2 or TRBV6-3; 7 bases are a match to TRBD1. Germline V gene data show CDR1 as MNHEY and CDR2 as SVGEGT. CDR3 length: 15 residues. Trimming at V came to 5 bases and at J to 6 bases, leaving 12 bases not matched to a gene. DNA of the CDR3: TGTGCCAGCAGTCTCCCTACAGGGGCCTGGGATGGCTACACCTTC. Protein: CASSLPTGAWDGYTF.

This chain uses TRBV3-1 (or the pseudogene TRBV3-2) with TRBJ1-5; the D gene is possibly TRBD1 (5 bases). V was shortened by 3 bases and J by 5 bases, with 8 bases between the two germline ends. Per the germline V gene, CDR1 is LGHDT and CDR2 is YNNKEL (reference sequence). The CDR3 runs 13 residues. CDR3 nucleotide sequence: TGTGCCAGCAGCCATGGGGGGGATCAGCCCCAGCATTTT. Its translation is CASSHGGDQPQHF.

The gene calls are TRBV6-5 and TRBJ2-5; a weak D match, TRBD2 (5 bases). Trimming took 6 bases from V and 2 from J, leaving 16 bases between them. The CDR3 is 15 residues long. Germline values: CDR1 MNHEY, CDR2 SVGAGI. CDR3 sequence (DNA): TGTGCCAGCAGCCGACGGGGAGTAGAACAAGAGACCCAGTACTTC. It yields the protein CASSRRGVEQETQYF.

The rearrangement joins TRBV7-9 to TRBJ2-3; TRBD2 matches at 8 bases. V lost 3 bases, J lost 2 bases, and 10 bases stayed unmatched. The CDR3 has 17 amino acids. CDR1 and CDR2 (germline): SEHNR, FQNEAQ (reference sequence). The CDR3 coding sequence is TGTGCCAGCAGCTTTAGGGGCGGGGGGCCCGACACAGATACGCAGTATTTT. Translated, it gives CASSFRGGGPDTDTQYF.